The clone carrying this T cell receptor (beta chain) occurred once. Antigen specificity is unknown. This entry is derived from a study of cytomegalovirus exposure and HLA in healthy donors. Using immunoSEQ multiplex PCR, the repertoire was profiled, and TCRdb retains in-frame clones only, with some absent. The sample lists 100,000 to 150,000 clones, around 94% seen once, with 1% to 1.5% in the top ten. While the first cohort had 600 to 800 subjects, the donors belonged to the separate validation cohort of over a hundred subjects. Study results and limitations: Reportedly, cytomegalovirus status was diagnosed with high sensitivity and specificity. Researchers catalogued over 150 TCR beta chains as cytomegalovirus-associated. Generally TCR sequences proved uncommon, though certain public TCRs appeared in numerous donors.

This CDR3 has 14 amino acids. The germline V gene has CDR1 MNHNY and CDR2 SVGAGI (reference sequence). Trimming cost V 6 bases and J 5 bases; bases outside gene matches: 9. This TCR was sampled from a woman aged 18-29 years in good health and CMV-seronegative. The sample was PBMCs. V usage is TRBV6-6 and J usage is TRBJ2-7, with 8 bases aligning to TRBD1. In nucleotides, the CDR3 is TGTGCCAGCAGAAACGGACAGGGCCTCCACGAGCAGTACTTC. Amino acids: CASRNGQGLHEQYF.